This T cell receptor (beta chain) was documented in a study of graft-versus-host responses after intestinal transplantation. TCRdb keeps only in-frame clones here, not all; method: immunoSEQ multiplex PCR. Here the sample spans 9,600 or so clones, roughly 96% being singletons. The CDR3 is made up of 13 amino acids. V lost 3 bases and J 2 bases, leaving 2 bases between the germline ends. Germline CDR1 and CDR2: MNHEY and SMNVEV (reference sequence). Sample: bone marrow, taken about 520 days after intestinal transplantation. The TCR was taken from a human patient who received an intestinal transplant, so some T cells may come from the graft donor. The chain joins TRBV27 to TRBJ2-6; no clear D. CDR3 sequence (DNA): TGTGCCAGCAGTTTGGCTGGGGCCAACGTCCTGACTTTC. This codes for CASSLAGANVLTF.